A single sample is the source of the 19 T cell receptor beta chains below, sequenced in a study of CD8+CD57+ T cells in acquired aplastic anemia. Individuals selected for sequencing had exhibited CD8+CD57+ cell expansion on flow cytometry. The template for TCR beta VDJ and CDR3 sequence profiling was genomic DNA. TCRdb re-called the reads with MiXCR, one entry per CDR3 protein. The sample has 150,000 to 200,000 distinct CDR3 sequences, around 50% seen once. Material for sequencing was sorted CD4+, CD8+, or CD8+CD57+ T cells (not recorded which) from PBMCs. These receptors originate from a human donor with aplastic anemia.

This clonotype was detected a few times. The chain carries TRBV29-1 and TRBJ1-1; D remains unclear. Deletions cut 4 bases from V and 3 bases from J, with 21 bases between. The CDR3 has 16 residues. Germline V gene lookup returns CDR1 SQVTM and CDR2 ANQGSEA. The CDR3 region is CSVAPHSNLRDTEAFF. Here the CDR3 DNA reads TGCAGCGTTGCCCCGCACTCTAATCTTCGGGACACTGAAGCTTTCTTT.

The genes are TRBV3-1 and TRBJ2-1; D might be TRBD2 (5 bases). The V gene lost 1 base and the J gene lost 3 bases, with 10 bases spanning the gap. CDR1 and CDR2 (germline): LGHDT, YNNKEL (reference sequence). The CDR3 totals 15 residues. The CDR3 loop reads CASSQGLAGYNEQFF. The CDR3 DNA sequence: TGTGCCAGCAGCCAAGGTCTAGCTGGCTACAATGAGCAGTTCTTC.

This clonotype showed up just a few times. This chain uses TRBV7-6 with TRBJ2-2; 8 positions match TRBD1. The germline CDR1 and CDR2 sequences are SGHVS and FNYEAQ. The junction had 7 bases not matched to a gene; V was cut back by 5 bases and J by 2 bases. The length of the CDR3 is 16 residues. The CDR3 reads CASSARTGGNTGELFF. The CDR3 DNA follows: TGTGCCAGCAGCGCGCGAACAGGGGGAAACACCGGGGAGCTGTTTTTT.

The gene calls are TRBV3-1 and TRBJ1-1, with a weak D call TRBD1 (5 bases). Germline V gene lookup returns CDR1 LGHDT and CDR2 YNNKEL (reference sequence). With 3 bases removed from V and 0 bases from J, the gap between germline ends came to 14 bases. This CDR3 spans 16 amino acids. CDR3 sequence: CASSHGGKRVNTEAFF. In DNA, the CDR3 is TGTGCCAGCAGCCATGGGGGGAAAAGGGTGAACACTGAAGCTTTCTTT.

The chain links TRBV24-1 to TRBJ2-1; D is perhaps TRBD1 (9 bases). V was clipped by 2 bases and J by 10 bases, with 17 bases between them. Per the germline V gene, CDR1 is KGHDR and CDR2 is SFDVKD. The CDR3 totals 15 residues. The CDR3 nucleotides read TGTGCCACCAGTGATTCCGGGACAGGGACTAGGGAGCAGTTCTTC. Its protein is CATSDSGTGTREQFF.

The rearrangement links TRBV12-3 or TRBV12-4 to TRBJ2-1; 13 bases map to TRBD2. The CDR3 totals 17 residues. Unmatched junction bases numbered 9, after V lost 10 bases and J lost 0 bases. The DNA of the CDR3 is TGTGCCACCGCACTAGCGGGGGGGAGGAGCTCCTACAATGAGCAGTTCTTC. Translated: CATALAGGRSSYNEQFF.

This clonotype was counted between two and nine times. In DNA form, the CDR3 reads TGTGCCAGCAGGGTAGCGGGGGGGAAGTCCCACGAGCAGTACTTC. Protein: CASRVAGGKSHEQYF. This chain joins TRBV2 and TRBJ2-7; TRBD2 agrees at 11 bases. Losses at the gene ends were 6 bases for V and 5 bases for J; bases not matched to a gene: 9. CDR1 is SNHLY and CDR2 is FYNNEI in the germline V gene. The CDR3 totals 15 residues.

V and J are TRBV6-5 and TRBJ2-7; a weak D match, TRBD2 (6 bases). V was shortened by 4 bases and J by 0 bases, with 19 bases between the two germline ends. CDR1 and CDR2 from the germline V gene are MNHEY and SVGAGI. The CDR3 extends over 17 amino acids. CDR3 coding DNA: TGTGCCAGCAGTTCCCGGACTACCCCCCCTCTCTCCTACGAGCAGTACTTC. Protein: CASSSRTTPPLSYEQYF.

This clonotype has a handful of counts. This chain joins TRBV6-2 or TRBV6-3 and TRBJ2-7, with D perhaps TRBD1 (5 bases). This CDR3 is 14 amino acids long. V was clipped by 0 bases and J by 2 bases, with 8 bases between them. Germline-derived CDR1 and CDR2 are MNHEY and SVGEGT. The CDR3 region is CASSYSPTAYEQYF. CDR3 nucleotide sequence: TGTGCCAGCAGTTACTCGCCGACAGCCTACGAGCAGTACTTC.

CDR3 residues: CASSEHILPPYSDSYGYTF. CDR3 sequence (DNA): TGTGCCAGCAGTGAGCATATCCTTCCTCCTTACAGCGATAGTTATGGCTACACCTTC. The V and J genes are TRBV25-1 and TRBJ1-2; D unresolved. Trimming pared 3 bases from V and 5 bases from J, leaving 28 bases between. Germline CDR1 is MGHDK and CDR2 is SYGVNS. This CDR3 region has 19 residues.

V gene TRBV7-8 combines with J gene TRBJ2-1; no clear D. CDR1 and CDR2 (germline): SGHVS, FQNEAQ. This CDR3 spans 13 amino acids. V dropped 2 bases and J dropped 4 bases, with 6 bases sitting between them. The CDR3 spells CASSLRIYNEQFF. CDR3 bases: TGTGCCAGCAGCTTAAGGATTTACAATGAGCAGTTCTTC. The complete variable domain, with remaining parts taken from reference TRBV7-8 and TRBJ2-1, reads GAGVSQSPRYKVAKRGQDVALRCDPISGHVSLFWYQQALGQGPEFLTYFQNEAQLDKSGLPSDRFFAERPEGSVSTLKIQRTQQEDSAVYLCASSLRIYNEQFFGPGTRLTVL.

Here the CDR3 reads CSVERAASEAFF. The DNA for the CDR3 is TGCAGCGTTGAAAGGGCAGCGAGCGAAGCTTTCTTT. The rearrangement uses TRBV29-1 and TRBJ1-1, with D hard to call. V was pared by 2 bases and J by 8 bases, with 12 bases between. The CDR3 is 12 residues long. Germline V CDR1 and CDR2: SQVTM, ANQGSEA.

The sample holds a few counts of this clonotype. The CDR3 protein is CASRGNMDTQYF. The CDR3 bases are TGTGCCTCACGGGGTAACATGGATACGCAGTATTTT. The rearrangement links TRBV24-1 to TRBJ2-3, with D maybe TRBD2 (5 bases). V was pared by 12 bases and J by 6 bases, with 15 bases between. The CDR3 covers 12 residues. CDR1 is KGHDR, CDR2 SFDVKD, per germline.

The CDR3 sequence: CSVERQAYYGYTF. CDR3 bases: TGCAGCGTTGAACGACAGGCATACTATGGCTACACCTTC. The chain links TRBV29-1 to TRBJ1-2; D may be TRBD1 (6 bases). Looked up from germline, CDR1 is SQVTM and CDR2 is ANQGSEA. This CDR3 is built from 13 residues. The ends were cut back, 2 bases at V and 3 bases at J, with 10 bases in the middle.

The V gene is TRBV29-1, the J gene TRBJ2-4; D perhaps matches TRBD2 (5 bases). V dropped 3 bases and J dropped 6 bases, with 12 bases sitting between them. The CDR3 has 13 residues. The germline V gene encodes CDR1 SQVTM and CDR2 ANQGSEA. The CDR3: CSVESGFANIQYF. Here the CDR3 DNA reads TGCAGCGTTGAGTCGGGATTTGCAAACATTCAGTACTTC.

The chain has TRBV29-1 and TRBJ2-7; weak D call: TRBD2 (5 bases). V was pared by 2 bases and J by 4 bases, with 12 bases between. This CDR3 is 13 amino acids long. Germline-derived CDR1 and CDR2 are SQVTM and ANQGSEA. CDR3 in amino acids: CSVESGPMYEQYF. The CDR3 nucleotides read TGCAGCGTTGAAAGCGGACCTATGTACGAGCAGTACTTC.

This clonotype has a count of ten or more. The chain employs TRBV7-9 and TRBJ2-3; TRBD1 might be the D (6 bases). Looked up from germline, CDR1 is SEHNR and CDR2 is FQNEAQ (reference sequence). The V end lost 3 bases, the J end lost 1 base, and 11 bases lay between the germline ends. The length of the CDR3 is 15 residues. CDR3 loop: CASSLQGPGTDTQYF. The CDR3 DNA sequence: TGTGCCAGCAGCTTGCAGGGGCCCGGCACAGATACGCAGTATTTT.

This clonotype was picked up a small number of times. The CDR3 is CASRRTSGGLDEQFF. The CDR3 DNA follows: TGTGCCAGCAGGAGGACTAGCGGGGGTCTCGATGAGCAGTTCTTC. The rearrangement uses TRBV12-3 or TRBV12-4 and TRBJ2-1; 13 nucleotides agree with TRBD2. The CDR3 totals 15 residues. Germline trimming cut 6 bases from V and 8 bases from J; bases unmatched to any gene: 7.

This clonotype came up a few times. Germline is not matched at one junction end, which may reflect a read error. The V gene is TRBV2, the J gene TRBJ2-4; a weak D match, TRBD2 (5 bases). The CDR3 extends over 16 amino acids. Germline V gene sequence: CDR1 SNHLY, CDR2 FYNNEI. CDR3 sequence: CASSEVHDLAKDIQYF. For the CDR3, the DNA is TGTGCCAGCAGTGAGGTCCATGACCTAGCCAAAGACATTCAGTACTTC.